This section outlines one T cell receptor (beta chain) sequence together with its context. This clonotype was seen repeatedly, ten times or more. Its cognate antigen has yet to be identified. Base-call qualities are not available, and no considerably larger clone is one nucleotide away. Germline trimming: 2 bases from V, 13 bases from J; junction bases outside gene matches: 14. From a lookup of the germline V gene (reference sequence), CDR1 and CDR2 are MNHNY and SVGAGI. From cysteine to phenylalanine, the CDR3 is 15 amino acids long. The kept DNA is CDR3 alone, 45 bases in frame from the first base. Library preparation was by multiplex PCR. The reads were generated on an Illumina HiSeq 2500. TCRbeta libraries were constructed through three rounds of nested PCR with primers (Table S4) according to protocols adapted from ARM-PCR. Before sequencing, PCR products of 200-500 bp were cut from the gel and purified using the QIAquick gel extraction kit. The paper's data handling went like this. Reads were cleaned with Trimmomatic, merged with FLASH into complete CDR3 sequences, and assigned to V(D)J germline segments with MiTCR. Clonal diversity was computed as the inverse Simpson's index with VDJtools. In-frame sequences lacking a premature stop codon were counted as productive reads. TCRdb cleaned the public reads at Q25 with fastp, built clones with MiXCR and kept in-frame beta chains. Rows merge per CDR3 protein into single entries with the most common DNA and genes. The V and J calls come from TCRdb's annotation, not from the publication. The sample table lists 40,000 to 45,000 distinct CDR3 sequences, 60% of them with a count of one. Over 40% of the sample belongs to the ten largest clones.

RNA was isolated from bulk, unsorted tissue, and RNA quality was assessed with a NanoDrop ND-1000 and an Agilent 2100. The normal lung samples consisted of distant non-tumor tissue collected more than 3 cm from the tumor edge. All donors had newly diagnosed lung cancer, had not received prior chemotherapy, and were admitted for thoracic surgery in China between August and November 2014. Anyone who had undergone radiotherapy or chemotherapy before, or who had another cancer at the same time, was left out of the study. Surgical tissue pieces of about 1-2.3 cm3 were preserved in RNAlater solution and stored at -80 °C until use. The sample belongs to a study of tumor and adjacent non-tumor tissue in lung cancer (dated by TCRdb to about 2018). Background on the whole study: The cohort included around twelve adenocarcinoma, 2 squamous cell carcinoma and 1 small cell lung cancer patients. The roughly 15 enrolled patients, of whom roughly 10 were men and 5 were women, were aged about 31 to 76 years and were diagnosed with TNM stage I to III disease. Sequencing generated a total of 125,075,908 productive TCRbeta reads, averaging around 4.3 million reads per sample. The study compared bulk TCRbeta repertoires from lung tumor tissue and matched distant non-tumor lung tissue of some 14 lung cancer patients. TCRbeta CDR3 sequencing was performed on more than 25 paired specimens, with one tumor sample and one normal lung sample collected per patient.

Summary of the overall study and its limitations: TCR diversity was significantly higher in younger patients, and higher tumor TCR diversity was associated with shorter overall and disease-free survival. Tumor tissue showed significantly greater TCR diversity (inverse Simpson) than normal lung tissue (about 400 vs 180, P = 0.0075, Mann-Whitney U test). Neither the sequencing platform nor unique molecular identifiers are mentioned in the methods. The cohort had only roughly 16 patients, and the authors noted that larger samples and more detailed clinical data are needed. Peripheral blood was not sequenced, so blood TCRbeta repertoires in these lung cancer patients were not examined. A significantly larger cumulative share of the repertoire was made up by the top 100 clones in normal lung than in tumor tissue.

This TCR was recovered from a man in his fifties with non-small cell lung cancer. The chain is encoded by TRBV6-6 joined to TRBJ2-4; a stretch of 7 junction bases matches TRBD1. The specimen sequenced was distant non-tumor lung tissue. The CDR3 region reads CASSYPTGQEGAQYF. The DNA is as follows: TGTGCCAGCAGTTACCCTACAGGACAGGAAGGCGCACAGTACTTC.